This entry concerns a single T cell receptor beta chain. These data come from a study of T cell responses to AZD1222 COVID-19 vaccine. Clones were sequenced by immunoSEQ multiplex PCR, and TCRdb holds only the in-frame ones, with some missing. This sample carries around 130,000 clones, 91% of them seen once, and the ten largest clones take around 7.6%. Per the germline V gene, CDR1 is KGHSH and CDR2 is LQKENI. The CDR3 is 15 residues long. Trimming removed 3 bases from V and 1 base from J; junction bases left unmatched: 4. The source material was peripheral blood, sampled 28 days after the second dose of the MenACWY control vaccine. The chain employs TRBV18 and TRBJ1-1; 8 bases align to TRBD1. The sequence was obtained from an adult who received the MenACWY meningococcal vaccine as a control. The CDR3 DNA is TGTGCCAGCTCACCGAGAACAGGGGGGAACACTGAAGCTTTCTTT. Translation gives CASSPRTGGNTEAFF.